These 14 T cell receptor beta chains were sequenced from one sample in a study of T cell repertoires in cytomegalovirus infection (dated by TCRdb to between 2018 and 2021). TCRdb records Illumina HiSeq 1500 as the sequencer. In-frame beta chains were kept once TCRdb had trimmed the public reads at Q25 with fastp and called clones with MiXCR. A single entry per CDR3 protein holds the most common genes and DNA from its merged rows. The sample profile shows 200,000 or so distinct CDR3 sequences; 28% of them were found once. In total, the top ten clones hold 30% to 40% of the sample. The sequenced sample consisted of PBMCs. The source of these receptors is a human donor in good health (CMV status not recorded). Some clones in this sample may be carry-over from other donors' samples.

This rearrangement joins TRBV20-1 to TRBJ1-2; 7 bases fit TRBD1. The CDR3 sequence is 13 residues long. The J segment lost 3 bases and the V segment lost 3 bases, leaving 4 bases of the junction unmatched. Germline lookup yields CDR1 DFQATT and CDR2 SNEGSKA (reference sequence). DNA for the CDR3: TGCAGTGCTAGGTTCCAGGGGGACTATGGCTACACCTTC. It yields the protein CSARFQGDYGYTF.

This sequence joins TRBV2 and TRBJ1-1; 12 bases align to TRBD1. Losses at the gene ends were 1 base for V and 10 bases for J; bases not matched to a gene: 22. Per the germline V gene, CDR1 is SNHLY and CDR2 is FYNNEI. The CDR3 sequence is 20 residues long. The CDR3 loop reads CASSEGNIRTGTGGRVRAFF. CDR3 coding DNA: TGTGCCAGCAGTGAAGGGAATATAAGGACAGGGACAGGGGGCCGGGTGAGAGCTTTCTTT. Supplemented by reference TRBV2 and TRBJ1-1, the full variable domain reads EPEVTQTPSHQVTQMGQEVILRCVPISNHLYFYWYRQILGQKVEFLVSFYNNEISEKSEIFDDQFSVERPDGSNFTLKIRSTKLEDSAMYFCASSEGNIRTGTGGRVRAFFGQGTRLTVV.

This clonotype showed up just once. This chain connects TRBV29-1 to TRBJ2-5; D is perhaps TRBD1 or TRBD2 (5 bases each). Germline CDR1 and CDR2: SQVTM and ANQGSEA. The CDR3 spans 12 residues. V lost 7 bases to trimming and J lost 1 base, with 10 bases between them. The CDR3 coding sequence is TGCAGCGCGGGACGGCTCCAAGAGACCCAGTACTTC. It translates to CSAGRLQETQYF.

V is TRBV28 and J is TRBJ1-5; tentatively, D is TRBD1 (5 bases). The germline V gene has CDR1 MDHEN and CDR2 SYDVKM. The CDR3 contains 15 residues. Deletions cut 5 bases from V and 7 bases from J, with 18 bases between. CDR3 region: CASSHRQLAGQPQHF. The CDR3 DNA sequence: TGTGCCAGCAGTCACCGACAGCTAGCGGGACAGCCCCAGCATTTT. Full variable domain (remainder filled in from reference TRBV28 and TRBJ1-5): DVKVTQSSRYLVKRTGEKVFLECVQDMDHENMFWYRQDPGLGLRLIYFSYDVKMKEKGDIPEGYSVSREKKERFSLILESASTNQTSMYLCASSHRQLAGQPQHFGDGTRLSIL.

V and J are TRBV7-2 and TRBJ1-1, with D unresolved. V was trimmed by 11 bases and J by 5 bases, leaving 12 bases between them. Germline loops: CDR1 SGHTA, CDR2 FQGNSA. The CDR3 loop spans 11 amino acids. This CDR3 is CACGRLTEAFF. In DNA form, the CDR3 reads TGTGCCTGCGGCCGCTTGACTGAAGCTTTCTTT.

The chain is built from TRBV6-2 or TRBV6-3 and TRBJ1-1; D is ambiguous. The CDR3 has 15 residues. Germline CDR1 MNHEY, CDR2 SVGEGT. V lost 8 bases and J lost 1, with 17 bases in between. The CDR3 DNA follows: TGTGCCAGCTCCCTCCCAACGGCCAGGAACACTGAAGCTTTCTTT. Protein: CASSLPTARNTEAFF.

A few counts support this clonotype. The rearrangement uses TRBV7-9 and TRBJ2-5; no firm D call. The length of the CDR3 is 12 residues. The V and J ends lost 5 bases and 10 bases respectively, with 14 bases between them. CDR1 SEHNR and CDR2 FQNEAQ come from the germline V gene (reference sequence). This CDR3 reads CASSRIKIGQYF. For the CDR3, the DNA is TGTGCCAGCAGCCGGATTAAGATTGGCCAGTACTTC.

This clonotype has more than one count but fewer than ten. The CDR3 here is CASSLRRDTAFF. In DNA, the CDR3 is TGTGCCAGCAGTTTGCGACGGGATACGGCTTTCTTT. The chain uses TRBV12-3 or TRBV12-4 and TRBJ1-1, with unresolved D. The CDR3 covers 12 residues. Between the trimmed V and J ends, which lost 3 bases and 11 bases, there was a span of 13 bases.

The genes are TRBV12-5 and TRBJ1-1; 8 positions agree with TRBD1. Germline CDR1 reads LGHNT; CDR2 reads FRNRAP. V lost 6 bases, J lost 3 bases, and 6 bases stayed unmatched. This CDR3 comprises 14 residues. The CDR3 loop reads CASGRWTGYTEAFF. In DNA form, the CDR3 reads TGTGCTAGTGGCCGATGGACAGGGTACACTGAAGCTTTCTTT.

This rearrangement joins TRBV19 to TRBJ1-1, with 8 bases fitting TRBD1. CDR3 size: 15 residues. Germline V gene sequence: CDR1 LNHDA, CDR2 SQIVND (reference sequence). Trimming removed 5 bases from V and 3 bases from J; junction bases left unmatched: 8. The CDR3 nucleotides are TGTGCCAGTAGTCTTCCGGGACAGGCGGACACTGAAGCTTTCTTT. It specifies CASSLPGQADTEAFF. Full variable domain (remainder filled in from reference TRBV19 and TRBJ1-1): DGGITQSPKYLFRKEGQNVTLSCEQNLNHDAMYWYRQDPGQGLRLIYYSQIVNDFQKGDIAEGYSVSREKKESFPLTVTSAQKNPTAFYLCASSLPGQADTEAFFGQGTRLTVV.

This clonotype was seen just once. The J gene is TRBJ2-7, the V gene TRBV18, with D uncertain. The CDR3 sequence is 14 residues long. Germline loops: CDR1 KGHSH, CDR2 LQKENI. Trimming removed 3 bases at V and 6 bases at J, with 15 bases between. This CDR3 reads CASSPGSEAFEQYF. In nucleotides, the CDR3 is TGTGCCAGCTCACCGGGCAGCGAGGCGTTCGAGCAGTACTTC.

In the case of this clonotype: A much larger clone differs from this one at a single base, so this may be a read error. This rearrangement joins TRBV7-8 to TRBJ2-4, with a possible D match to TRBD1 (5 bases). V was clipped by 0 bases and J by 2 bases, with 8 bases between them. This CDR3 is 15 amino acids long. Germline CDR1 and CDR2: SGHVS and FQNEAQ. Here the CDR3 reads CASSLARASKNIQYF. In nucleotides, the CDR3 is TGTGCCAGCAGCTTAGCCAGGGCATCCAAAAACATTCAGTACTTC.

There are a few counts of this clonotype. The chain has TRBV5-1 and TRBJ2-2; tentative D call: TRBD2 (5 bases). V was trimmed by 9 bases and J by 1 base, leaving 13 bases between them. This CDR3 region has 14 residues. CDR1 SGHRS and CDR2 YFSETQ come from the germline V gene. The CDR3 spells CATQRGMNTGELFF. The DNA for the CDR3 is TGCGCCACCCAGAGAGGGATGAACACCGGGGAGCTGTTTTTT.

This clonotype came up a few times. The V gene is TRBV7-2, the J gene TRBJ1-5; D remains ambiguous. Looked up from germline, CDR1 is SGHTA and CDR2 is FQGNSA. V was trimmed by 5 bases and J by 2 bases, leaving 13 bases between them. The CDR3 contains 15 residues. Here the CDR3 reads CASSPLRGGNQPQHF. CDR3 in DNA: TGTGCCAGCAGCCCTCTCCGCGGGGGCAATCAGCCCCAGCATTTT. Full variable domain (rest looked up from reference TRBV7-2 and TRBJ1-5): GAGVSQSPSNKVTEKGKDVELRCDPISGHTALYWYRQSLGQGLEFLIYFQGNSAPDKSGLPSDRFSAERTGGSVSTLTIQRTQQEDSAVYLCASSPLRGGNQPQHFGDGTRLSIL.